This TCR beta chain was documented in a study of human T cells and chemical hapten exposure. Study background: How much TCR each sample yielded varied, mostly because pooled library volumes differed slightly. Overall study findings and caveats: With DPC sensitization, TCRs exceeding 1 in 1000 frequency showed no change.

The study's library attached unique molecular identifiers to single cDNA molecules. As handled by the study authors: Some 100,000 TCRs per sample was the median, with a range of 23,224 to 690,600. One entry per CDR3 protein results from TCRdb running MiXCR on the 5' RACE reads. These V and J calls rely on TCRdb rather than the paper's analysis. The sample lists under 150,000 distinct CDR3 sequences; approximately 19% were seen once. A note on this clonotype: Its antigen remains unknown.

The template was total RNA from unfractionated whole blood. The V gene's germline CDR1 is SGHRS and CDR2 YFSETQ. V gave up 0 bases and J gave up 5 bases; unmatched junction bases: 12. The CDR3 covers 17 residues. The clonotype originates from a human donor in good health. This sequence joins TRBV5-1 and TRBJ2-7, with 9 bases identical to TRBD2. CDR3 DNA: TGCGCCAGCAGCTTGGGTCTGGGTCGGCGGGAGGGCCACGAGCAGTACTTC. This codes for CASSLGLGRREGHEQYF.